A single TCR beta chain is shown here with its context. Antigen: not known. Other DNA sequences in the sample encode the same CDR3. The data belong to a study of T cell responses to AZD1222 COVID-19 vaccine. Some clones are missing from TCRdb's copy, which holds only in-frame ones; the method was immunoSEQ multiplex PCR. Here the sample spans roughly 100,000 clones, around 90% being singletons. Findings and limits, study-wide: Repertoire sampling happened only post peak T cell response. Possibly, clonal diversity was underestimated; donors were largely white British and included more females. At study baseline, merely several AZD1222 recipients were seropositive. Vaccine-associated CD4 TCRs ranged over spike, dominating at 160-218 and 743-854.

V gave up 6 bases and J gave up 2 bases; unmatched junction bases: 5. Germline CDR1 reads MDHEN; CDR2 reads SYDVKM. This CDR3 is built from 14 residues. This TCR was recovered from an adult in good health. Here the sequenced sample was peripheral blood, taken on day 0 of AZD1222 vaccination. J is TRBJ1-2 and V is TRBV28; the match to TRBD1 covers 8 bases. The CDR3 spells CASRTGDRNYGYTF. As DNA, the CDR3 is TGTGCCAGCAGGACAGGGGATCGGAACTATGGCTACACCTTC.